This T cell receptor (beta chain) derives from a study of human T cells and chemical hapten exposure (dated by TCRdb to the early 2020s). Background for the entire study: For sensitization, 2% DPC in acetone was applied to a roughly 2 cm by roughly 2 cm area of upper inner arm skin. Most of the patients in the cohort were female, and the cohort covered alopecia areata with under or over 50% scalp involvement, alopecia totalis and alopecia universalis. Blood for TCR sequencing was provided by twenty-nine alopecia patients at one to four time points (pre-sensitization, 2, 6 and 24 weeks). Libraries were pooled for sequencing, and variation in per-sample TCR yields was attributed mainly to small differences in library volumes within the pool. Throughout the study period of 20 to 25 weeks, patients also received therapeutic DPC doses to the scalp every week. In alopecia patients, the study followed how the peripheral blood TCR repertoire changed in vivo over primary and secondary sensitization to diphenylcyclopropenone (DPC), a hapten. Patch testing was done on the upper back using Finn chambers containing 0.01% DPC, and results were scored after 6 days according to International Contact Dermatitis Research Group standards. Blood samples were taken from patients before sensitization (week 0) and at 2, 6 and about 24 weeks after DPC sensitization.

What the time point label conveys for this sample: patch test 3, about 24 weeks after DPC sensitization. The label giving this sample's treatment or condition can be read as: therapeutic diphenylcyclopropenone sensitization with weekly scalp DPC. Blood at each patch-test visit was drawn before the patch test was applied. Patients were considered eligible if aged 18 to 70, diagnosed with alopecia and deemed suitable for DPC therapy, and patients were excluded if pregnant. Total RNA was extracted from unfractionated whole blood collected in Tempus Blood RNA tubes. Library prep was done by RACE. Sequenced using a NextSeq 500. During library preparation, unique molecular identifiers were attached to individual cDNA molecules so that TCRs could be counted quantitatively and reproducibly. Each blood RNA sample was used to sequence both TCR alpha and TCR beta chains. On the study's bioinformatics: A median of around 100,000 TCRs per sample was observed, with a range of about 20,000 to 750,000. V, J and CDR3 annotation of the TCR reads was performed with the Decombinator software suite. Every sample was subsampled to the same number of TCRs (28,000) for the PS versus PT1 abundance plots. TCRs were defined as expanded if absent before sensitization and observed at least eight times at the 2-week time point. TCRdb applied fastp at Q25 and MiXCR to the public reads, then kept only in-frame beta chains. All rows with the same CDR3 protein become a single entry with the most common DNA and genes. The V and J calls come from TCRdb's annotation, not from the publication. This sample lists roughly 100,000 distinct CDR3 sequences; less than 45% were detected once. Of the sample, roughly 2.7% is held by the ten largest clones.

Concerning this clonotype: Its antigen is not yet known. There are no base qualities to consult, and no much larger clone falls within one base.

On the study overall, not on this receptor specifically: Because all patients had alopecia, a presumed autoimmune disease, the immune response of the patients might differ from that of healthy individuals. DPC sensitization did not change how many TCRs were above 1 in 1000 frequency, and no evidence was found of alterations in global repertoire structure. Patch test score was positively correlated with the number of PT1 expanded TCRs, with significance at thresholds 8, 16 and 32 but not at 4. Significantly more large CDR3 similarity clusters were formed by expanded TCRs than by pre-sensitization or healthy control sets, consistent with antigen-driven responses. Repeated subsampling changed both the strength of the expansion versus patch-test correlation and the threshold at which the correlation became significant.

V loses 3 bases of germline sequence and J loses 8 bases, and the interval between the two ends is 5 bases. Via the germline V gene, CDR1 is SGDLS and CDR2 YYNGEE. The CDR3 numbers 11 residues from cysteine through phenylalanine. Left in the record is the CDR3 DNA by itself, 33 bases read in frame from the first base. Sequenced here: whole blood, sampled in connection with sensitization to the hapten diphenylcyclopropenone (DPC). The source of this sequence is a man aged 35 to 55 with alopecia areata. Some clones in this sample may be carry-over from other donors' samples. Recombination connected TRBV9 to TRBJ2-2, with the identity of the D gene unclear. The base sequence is TGTGCCAGCAGCGGAAGGGGGGAGCTGTTTTTT. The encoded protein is CASSGRGELFF.